This T cell receptor beta chain was documented in a study of PD-1 blockade in classical Hodgkin lymphoma. Study-level background: Nivolumab 3 mg/kg was given intravenously every 2 weeks. General study points: When set against healthy donors, newly diagnosed patients were reported to show lower baseline TCR diversity. Some patients began nivolumab under 1 year after ASCT. These patients were excluded from later analyses.

Trimming removed 7 bases from V and 2 bases from J, with 14 bases in between. This CDR3 comprises 14 residues. Germline V gene sequence: CDR1 MNHNS, CDR2 SASEGT. There was relapse after autologous stem cell transplantation in every patient, and there was variation in brentuximab vedotin exposure. Each best response was a complete response, a partial response or progressive disease. To note about this clone: The antigen remains undetermined.

Sequencing was performed with immunoSEQ multiplex PCR; in TCRdb, only in-frame clones are kept and a portion is missing. The sample yields 25,000 to 30,000 clones, 85% to 90% seen once. The chain links TRBV6-1 to TRBJ2-5; maybe TRBD1 (6 bases). Sequenced material: peripheral blood mononuclear cells (PBMCs), taken at baseline. The receptor was derived from a human donor with classical Hodgkin lymphoma. The CDR3 loop is CASKRPGAQETQYF. In DNA, the CDR3 is TGTGCCAGCAAGAGACCAGGGGCACAAGAGACCCAGTACTTC.